The 22 T cell receptor beta chains presented below share a single source sample, sequenced in a study of T cell responses to AZD1222 COVID-19 vaccine. TCRdb's table, derived via immunoSEQ multiplex PCR, lists solely in-frame clones and lacks some. The repertoire holds about 53,000 clones, with approximately 84% as singletons. Here the sequenced sample was peripheral blood, taken on day 0 of AZD1222 vaccination. The receptors were sampled from an adult in good health.

The chain links TRBV19 to TRBJ1-1; 7 nucleotides line up with TRBD1. V lost 6 bases to trimming and J lost 12 bases; unmatched junction nucleotides: 10. The length of the CDR3 is 12 residues. Germline CDR1 and CDR2: LNHDA and SQIVND (reference sequence). The CDR3 sequence: CASSILTGPSFF. Here the CDR3 DNA reads TGTGCCAGTAGCATATTGACAGGGCCGTCTTTCTTT.

Written as DNA, the CDR3 is TGTGCCAGCAGCCCGACCGGGACCCCCTTAGAGCAGTACTTC. Translation gives CASSPTGTPLEQYF. V gene TRBV27 combines with J gene TRBJ2-7; D may match TRBD1 or TRBD2 (5 bases each). V was trimmed by 6 bases and J by 7 bases, leaving 19 bases between them. Germline V gene sequence: CDR1 MNHEY, CDR2 SMNVEV (reference sequence). The CDR3 has 14 amino acids.

The CDR3 sequence is CASSKGTSGSFGQFF. DNA for the CDR3: TGTGCCAGCAGTAAGGGGACTAGCGGGAGCTTCGGGCAGTTCTTC. The chain couples TRBV6-6 to TRBJ2-1; 14 positions agree with TRBD2. V trimming: 5 bases; J trimming: 12 bases; junction bases outside the gene matches: 9. The CDR3 extends over 15 amino acids. Germline-derived CDR1 and CDR2 are MNHNY and SVGAGI (reference sequence).

The table lists this clone with a few counts. The chain combines TRBV9 with TRBJ1-6, with D perhaps matching TRBD1 (5 bases). From germline, CDR1 is SGDLS and CDR2 YYNGEE. This CDR3 is 17 amino acids long. The ends were cut back, 1 base at V and 2 bases at J, with 13 bases in the middle. CDR3 sequence (DNA): TGTGCCAGCAGCGTATCAGGGATCGGCCCCTATAATTCACCCCTCCACTTT. It encodes CASSVSGIGPYNSPLHF.

V gene TRBV5-1 combines with J gene TRBJ2-1; the D gene is possibly TRBD1 (6 bases). The CDR3 is 15 amino acids. The germline V gene has CDR1 SGHRS and CDR2 YFSETQ. The germline V and J ends were trimmed by 0 bases and 4 bases, with 11 bases remaining between them. The CDR3 nucleotides are TGCGCCAGCAGCTTGGGGACAGTGACTTACAATGAGCAGTTCTTC. It is translated as CASSLGTVTYNEQFF.

The CDR3 sequence is CASSQDLGDRRRYSPLHF. The CDR3 nucleotides are TGTGCCAGCAGCCAAGATTTAGGGGACAGACGCCGGTATTCACCCCTCCACTTT. The chain has TRBV3-1 (or the pseudogene TRBV3-2) and TRBJ1-6; 7 nucleotides align to TRBD1. CDR3 length: 18 residues. The J segment lost 8 bases and the V segment lost 0 bases, leaving 13 bases of the junction unmatched. The germline gives CDR1 LGHDT, CDR2 YNNKEL (reference sequence).

In this sample, this clone turned up a few times. The rearrangement uses TRBV7-9 and TRBJ2-5, with a possible D match to TRBD2 (5 bases). The CDR3 has 13 residues. Per germline, CDR1 SEHNR and CDR2 FQNEAQ (reference sequence). The V end lost 3 bases, the J end lost 5 bases, and 10 bases lay between the germline ends. The chain's CDR3 is CASSFSGEETQYF. Here the CDR3 DNA reads TGTGCCAGCAGCTTTAGTGGGGAGGAGACCCAGTACTTC.

The CDR3 sequence: CASSVAGTDTEAFF. The CDR3 DNA is TGTGCCAGCAGTGTGGCGGGTACAGACACTGAAGCTTTCTTT. The rearrangement joins TRBV2 to TRBJ1-1, with D uncertain. Deletions cut 4 bases from V and 3 bases from J, with 12 bases between. Germline CDR1 is SNHLY and CDR2 is FYNNEI. This CDR3 contains 14 residues.

The chain uses TRBV4-3 and TRBJ1-5, with 9 bases aligning to TRBD1. J lost 4 bases, V lost 5 bases, and 6 bases had no gene match. Germline values: CDR1 LGHNA, CDR2 YSLEER. The CDR3 length is 15 residues. CDR3 in DNA: TGCGCCAGCAGCACGGACAGGGGCGTAAATCAGCCCCAGCATTTT. The encoded protein is CASSTDRGVNQPQHF.

This clone appeared a few times. The chain has TRBV3-1 (or the pseudogene TRBV3-2) and TRBJ2-1; 9 bases match TRBD1. V lost 6 bases and J lost 0; bases outside the gene matches: 12. This CDR3 spans 18 amino acids. Germline V gene lookup returns CDR1 LGHDT and CDR2 YNNKEL (reference sequence). The CDR3 spells CASSPGTGLASSYNEQFF. CDR3 bases: TGTGCCAGCAGTCCCGGGACAGGGTTGGCTAGCTCCTACAATGAGCAGTTCTTC.

J is TRBJ2-2 and V is TRBV7-2, with 14 bases lining up with TRBD2. The trim removed 5 bases at V and 6 bases at J, leaving 11 bases unmatched. The V gene's germline CDR1 is SGHTA and CDR2 FQGNSA. This CDR3 is 18 amino acids long. The CDR3 nucleotides are TGTGCCAGCAGCCACTCCCCGGGACTAGCGGGAGAGGCCGGGGAGCTGTTTTTT. It codes for CASSHSPGLAGEAGELFF. Using reference TRBV7-2 and TRBJ2-2 for the parts outside the CDR3, the full variable domain is GAGVSQSPSNKVTEKGKDVELRCDPISGHTALYWYRQSLGQGLEFLIYFQGNSAPDKSGLPSDRFSAERTGGSVSTLTIQRTQQEDSAVYLCASSHSPGLAGEAGELFFGEGSRLTVL.

The V call is TRBV6-2 or TRBV6-3, the J call TRBJ2-7; D remains ambiguous. Per germline, CDR1 MNHEY and CDR2 SVGEGT. The CDR3 length is 15 residues. V lost 3 bases, J lost 0 bases, and 12 bases lay in between. CDR3 bases: TGTGCCAGCAGTTATAACTCACAGAGCTCCTACGAGCAGTACTTC. Translating gives CASSYNSQSSYEQYF.

The chain couples TRBV14 to TRBJ1-2; D ambiguous. Trimming took off 0 bases at V and 4 bases at J, with 15 bases between the two ends. Germline V gives CDR1 SGHDN, CDR2 FVKESK. This CDR3 has 16 amino acids. The CDR3 spells CASSQERESIRYGYTF. The CDR3 DNA is TGTGCCAGCAGCCAAGAACGGGAATCGATTCGCTATGGCTACACCTTC.

The V and J genes are TRBV30 and TRBJ1-1; D possibly corresponds to TRBD1 (6 bases). The germline CDR1 and CDR2 sequences are GTSNPN and SVGIG (reference sequence). The CDR3 has 13 residues. The CDR3, as DNA: TGTGTCCGAACTTCAGGGGCGAACACTGAAGCTTTCTTT. It codes for CVRTSGANTEAFF.

CDR3 nucleotide sequence: TGTGCCAGCAGCATTCGCCTCAATTCACCCCTCCACTTT. This gives the protein CASSIRLNSPLHF. J is TRBJ1-6 and V is TRBV2; D call uncertain. The CDR3 has 13 amino acids. CDR1 and CDR2 (germline): SNHLY, FYNNEI. V was trimmed by 6 bases and J by 7 bases, leaving 10 bases between them.

In this sample, this clone turned up a few times. The J gene is TRBJ2-7, the V gene TRBV23-1; D call uncertain. TRBV23-1 is classed as an ORF, of uncertain function. This CDR3 has 13 amino acids. V gave up 6 bases and J gave up 3 bases, with 12 bases separating them. The CDR3 DNA sequence: TGCGCCAGCAGACCTGACTGGCGCTACGAGCAGTACTTC. As protein: CASRPDWRYEQYF.

This chain joins TRBV12-3 or TRBV12-4 and TRBJ2-3; D possibly corresponds to TRBD2 (6 bases). The CDR3 loop spans 13 amino acids. V was trimmed by 7 bases and J by 6 bases, leaving 14 bases between them. CDR3 protein: CASTPVRGDTQYF. The CDR3 DNA sequence: TGTGCCAGCACCCCGGTCCGGGGGGATACGCAGTATTTT.

This rearrangement joins TRBV5-1 to TRBJ1-3, with D unresolved. CDR1 SGHRS and CDR2 YFSETQ come from the germline V gene. V was pared by 2 bases and J by 4 bases, with 4 bases between. CDR3 length equals 12 residues. The CDR3 DNA follows: TGCGCCAGCAGCTTTCAGGGAAACACCATATATTTT. Its translation is CASSFQGNTIYF.

This clone was seen just once. The V gene is TRBV28, the J gene TRBJ1-3; D not resolved. V was cut by 4 bases and J by 0 bases, with 7 bases left in between. Germline V lookup: CDR1 MDHEN, CDR2 SYDVKM. This CDR3 region has 14 residues. The chain's CDR3 is CASSSPYSGNTIYF. CDR3 coding DNA: TGTGCCAGCAGTTCCCCTTACTCTGGAAACACCATATATTTT.

The chain has TRBV6-5 and TRBJ2-2; D assignment may be TRBD1 or TRBD2 (5 bases each). The V gene lost 6 bases and the J gene lost 5 bases, with 13 bases spanning the gap. The CDR3 contains 14 residues. The germline gives CDR1 MNHEY, CDR2 SVGAGI. CDR3 sequence reads: CASRLDGGTGELFF. The DNA for the CDR3 is TGTGCCAGCAGACTTGATGGGGGAACCGGGGAGCTGTTTTTT.

The J gene is TRBJ1-6, the V gene TRBV7-8, with D perhaps matching TRBD1 (5 bases). Germline CDR1 SGHVS, CDR2 FQNEAQ. V lost 1 base to trimming and J lost 6 bases, with 16 bases between them. The CDR3 totals 17 residues. This CDR3 is CASSLVTAGHLNSPLHF. CDR3 sequence (DNA): TGTGCCAGCAGCTTAGTTACCGCCGGACATCTTAATTCACCCCTCCACTTT. The variable domain in full, with the rest retrieved from reference TRBV7-8 and TRBJ1-6, is GAGVSQSPRYKVAKRGQDVALRCDPISGHVSLFWYQQALGQGPEFLTYFQNEAQLDKSGLPSDRFFAERPEGSVSTLKIQRTQQEDSAVYLCASSLVTAGHLNSPLHFGNGTRLTVT.

This chain links TRBV28 with TRBJ2-6; the D gene is possibly TRBD1 (6 bases). CDR3 size: 20 residues. Germline lookup yields CDR1 MDHEN and CDR2 SYDVKM. Trimming removed 6 bases from V and 0 bases from J, with 24 bases in between. For the CDR3, the DNA is TGTGCCAGCAGACAACAAGACAGGTATCAAACCGGCTCTGGGGCCAACGTCCTGACTTTC. Translating it yields CASRQQDRYQTGSGANVLTF. The whole variable domain, remainder taken from reference TRBV28 and TRBJ2-6, is DVKVTQSSRYLVKRTGEKVFLECVQDMDHENMFWYRQDPGLGLRLIYFSYDVKMKEKGDIPEGYSVSREKKERFSLILESASTNQTSMYLCASRQQDRYQTGSGANVLTFGAGSRLTVL.